The 7 T cell receptor beta chains reported below all come from one sample, sequenced in a study of control samples from healthy donors and cancer patients. TCRdb keeps only in-frame clones here, not all; method: immunoSEQ multiplex PCR. The repertoire holds 98,000 or so clones, with about four fifths as singletons. The sequencing input was blood. The receptors were sampled from a man in his sixties in good health.

This rearrangement joins TRBV28 to TRBJ2-7; D remains unclear. The CDR3 sequence is 12 residues long. The germline V gene has CDR1 MDHEN and CDR2 SYDVKM. Trimming took 4 bases from V and 7 from J, leaving 11 bases between them. CDR3 nucleotide sequence: TGTGCCAGCAGTTCTCCCAAGAGGGAGCAGTACTTC. Translating gives CASSSPKREQYF.

This clone was seen a single time. The J gene is TRBJ1-4, the V gene TRBV5-6; weak D call: TRBD1 (5 bases). Trimming pared 4 bases from V and 8 bases from J, leaving 21 bases between. The germline gives CDR1 SGHDT, CDR2 YYEEEE. This CDR3 spans 16 amino acids. Here the CDR3 reads CASSQDYRSLGEKLFF. The CDR3 DNA follows: TGTGCCAGCAGCCAGGACTACAGGTCTCTGGGGGAAAAACTGTTTTTT.

This clone was observed once. The rearrangement uses TRBV29-1 and TRBJ2-1; TRBD2 agrees at 9 bases. CDR1 is SQVTM and CDR2 is ANQGSEA in the germline V gene. Losses at the gene ends were 8 bases for V and 3 bases for J; bases not matched to a gene: 8. This CDR3 comprises 14 residues. CDR3 DNA sequence: TGCAGCCCAATGCTAGCGGGACTCTACAATGAGCAGTTCTTC. Protein sequence: CSPMLAGLYNEQFF.

This chain uses TRBV7-9 with TRBJ2-7; 7 bases map to TRBD1. The CDR3 extends over 17 amino acids. The junction had 13 bases not matched to a gene; V was cut back by 2 bases and J by 3 bases. Per germline, CDR1 SEHNR and CDR2 FQNEAQ (reference sequence). CDR3: CASSLSKWDRKDYEQYF. In DNA, the CDR3 is TGTGCCAGCAGCTTAAGCAAGTGGGACAGAAAAGACTACGAGCAGTACTTC.

The V and J genes are TRBV2 and TRBJ1-1; D gene uncertain. The CDR3 runs 14 residues. Trimming pared 3 bases from V and 7 bases from J, leaving 15 bases between. CDR1 is SNHLY and CDR2 is FYNNEI in the germline V gene. The CDR3 spells CASSEITESGEAFF. CDR3 nucleotide sequence: TGTGCCAGCAGTGAGATAACAGAATCTGGTGAAGCTTTCTTT.

The chain employs TRBV6-1 and TRBJ1-6, with unresolved D. There are 16 residues in the CDR3. V lost 4 bases to trimming and J lost 5 bases, with 15 bases between them. The germline gives CDR1 MNHNS, CDR2 SASEGT. The CDR3 bases are TGTGCCAGCAGTGTCTCGGGGATTTGGGATAATTCACCCCTCCACTTT. Encoded protein: CASSVSGIWDNSPLHF.

The chain links TRBV28 to TRBJ2-1, with 14 bases aligning to TRBD2. V lost 6 bases to trimming and J lost 10 bases; unmatched junction nucleotides: 8. The CDR3 runs 15 residues. From germline, CDR1 is MDHEN and CDR2 SYDVKM. The CDR3 bases are TGTGCCAGCAGGACCGGGACTAGCGGGAGAATGGAGCAGTTCTTC. It is translated as CASRTGTSGRMEQFF.